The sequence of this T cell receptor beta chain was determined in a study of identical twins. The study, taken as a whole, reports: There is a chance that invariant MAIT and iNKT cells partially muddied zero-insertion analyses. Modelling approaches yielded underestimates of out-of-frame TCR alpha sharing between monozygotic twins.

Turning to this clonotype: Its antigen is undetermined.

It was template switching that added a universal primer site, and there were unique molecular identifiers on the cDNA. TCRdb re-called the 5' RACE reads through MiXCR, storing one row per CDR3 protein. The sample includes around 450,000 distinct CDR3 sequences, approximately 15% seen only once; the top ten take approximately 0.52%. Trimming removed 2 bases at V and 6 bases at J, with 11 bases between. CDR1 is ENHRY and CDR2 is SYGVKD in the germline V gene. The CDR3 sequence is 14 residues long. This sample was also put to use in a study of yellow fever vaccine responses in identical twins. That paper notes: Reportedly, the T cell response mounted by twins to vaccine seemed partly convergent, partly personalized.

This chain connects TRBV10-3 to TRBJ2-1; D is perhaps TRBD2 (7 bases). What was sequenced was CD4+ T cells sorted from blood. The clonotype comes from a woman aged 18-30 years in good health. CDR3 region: CAISERGGGNEQFF. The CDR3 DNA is TGTGCCATCAGTGAGAGGGGGGGAGGCAATGAGCAGTTCTTC.